Included here is one T cell receptor (beta chain) sequence, with context. The antigen is not known. Using constant-segment primers, 5'RACE produced TCR alpha and TCR beta cDNA libraries carrying sample barcodes and UMIs. TCRdb processed the 5' RACE reads anew with MiXCR; each CDR3 protein has one entry. The sample has approximately 100,000 distinct CDR3 sequences; roughly an eighth are singletons. The data derive from a study of T-cell memory formation after mild COVID-19. Study results and limitations: Pre-infection memory carried some responding clones, suggesting that cross-reactive memory joined. Shrinking CD4+ clones were chiefly CM and EM; CD8+ ones were chiefly EMRA. Later expanders leaned toward CD4+, whereas clones contracting from day 15 to 85 were balanced CD4/CD8.

The CDR3 sequence is 16 residues long. Germline assignment: CDR1 SGHRS and CDR2 YFSETQ. V lost 0 bases, J lost 4 bases, and 4 bases stayed unmatched. The sample was PBMCs or a T cell subset sorted from them (not recorded which). The clonotype was recovered from an adult woman who had mild COVID-19 (a few samples of this study predate the infection). Cell type and time point are not known. The chain is built from TRBV5-1 and TRBJ2-7; 13 nucleotides align to TRBD2. The CDR3, as DNA: TGCGCCAGCAGCTTGGAGGTACTAGCGGGAGGGTACGAGCAGTACTTC. It specifies CASSLEVLAGGYEQYF.